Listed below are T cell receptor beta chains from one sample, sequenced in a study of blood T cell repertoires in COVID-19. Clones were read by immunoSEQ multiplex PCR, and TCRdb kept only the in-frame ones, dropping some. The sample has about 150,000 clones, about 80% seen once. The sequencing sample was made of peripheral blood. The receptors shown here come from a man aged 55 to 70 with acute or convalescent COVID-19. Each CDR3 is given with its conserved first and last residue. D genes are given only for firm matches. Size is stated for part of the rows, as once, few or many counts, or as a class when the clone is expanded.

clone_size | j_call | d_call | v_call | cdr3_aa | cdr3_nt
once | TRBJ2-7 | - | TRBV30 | CAWKQAAYEQYF | TGTGCCTGGAAACAGGCCGCCTACGAGCAGTACTTC
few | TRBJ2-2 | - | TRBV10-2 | CASSEFFIGELFF | TGCGCCAGCAGTGAGTTCTTTATCGGGGAGCTGTTTTTT
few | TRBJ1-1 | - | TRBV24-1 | CATTPYGAFF | TGTGCCACCACGCCATACGGAGCTTTCTTT
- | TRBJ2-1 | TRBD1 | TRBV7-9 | CASSTDRTSFYNEQFF | TGTGCCAGCAGCACGGACAGGACATCCTTTTACAATGAGCAGTTCTTC
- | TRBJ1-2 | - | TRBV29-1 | CSVVREGLSYGYTF | TGCAGCGTTGTAAGGGAGGGACTGAGCTATGGCTACACCTTC
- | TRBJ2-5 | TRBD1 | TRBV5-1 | CASSQITGGAETQYF | TGCGCCAGCAGCCAGATTACAGGGGGCGCCGAGACCCAGTACTTC
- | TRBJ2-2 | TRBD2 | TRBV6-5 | CASSRRTSGNGELFF | TGTGCCAGCAGTCGCCGGACTAGCGGGAACGGGGAGCTGTTTTTT
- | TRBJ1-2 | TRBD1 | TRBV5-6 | CASSSPDREGYTF | TGTGCCAGCAGCTCCCCGGACAGGGAAGGCTACACCTTC
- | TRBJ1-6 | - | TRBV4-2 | CASSQDRAIGSPLHF | TGTGCCAGCAGCCAAGACAGGGCCATAGGATCACCCCTCCACTTT
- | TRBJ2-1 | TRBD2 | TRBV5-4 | CASRASGREVFNEQFF | TGTGCCAGCAGGGCTTCCGGGCGGGAGGTCTTTAATGAGCAGTTCTTC
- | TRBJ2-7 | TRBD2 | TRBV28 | CASSSPAGGGGGQYF | TGTGCCAGCAGTTCCCCCGCGGGAGGAGGTGGGGGGCAGTACTTC
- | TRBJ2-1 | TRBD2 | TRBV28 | CASSSLGGLASNEQFF | TGTGCCAGCAGTTCCCTCGGGGGACTAGCGTCTAATGAGCAGTTCTTC
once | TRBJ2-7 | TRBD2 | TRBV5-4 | CASSWVGGASGEQYF | TGTGCCAGCAGCTGGGTCGGGGGGGCCTCGGGCGAGCAGTACTTC
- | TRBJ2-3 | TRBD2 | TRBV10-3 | CASPGLAGEELTDTQYF | TGTGCCAGCCCGGGACTAGCGGGAGAGGAGCTTACAGATACGCAGTATTTT
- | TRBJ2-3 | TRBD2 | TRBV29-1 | CSVIILAGVENTQYF | TGCAGCGTAATTATCCTAGCGGGAGTTGAGAATACGCAGTATTTT
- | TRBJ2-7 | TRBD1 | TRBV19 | CASSEGTGVEQYF | TGTGCCAGTAGTGAAGGAACAGGGGTCGAGCAGTACTTC
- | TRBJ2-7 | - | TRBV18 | CASSPPIGTAYEQYF | TGTGCCAGCTCACCACCGATAGGCACAGCCTACGAGCAGTACTTC
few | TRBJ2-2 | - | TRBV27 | CASKAPLAGTGELFF | TGTGCCAGCAAAGCCCCACTAGCAGGTACCGGGGAGCTGTTTTTT
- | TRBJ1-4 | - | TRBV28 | CASSERQGDEKLFF | TGTGCCAGCAGTGAGAGGCAAGGGGATGAAAAACTGTTTTTT
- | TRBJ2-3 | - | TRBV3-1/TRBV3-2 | CASSQAKTGGRDTQYF | TGTGCCAGCAGCCAAGCAAAGACGGGGGGCAGAGATACGCAGTATTTT
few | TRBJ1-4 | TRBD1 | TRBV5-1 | CASSADRANEKLFF | TGCGCCAGCAGCGCCGACAGGGCCAATGAAAAACTGTTTTTT
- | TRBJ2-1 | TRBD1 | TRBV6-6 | CASSQNRGSYNEQFF | TGTGCCAGCAGTCAGAACAGGGGTTCCTACAATGAGCAGTTCTTC
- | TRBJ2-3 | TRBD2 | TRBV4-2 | CASSFRLAEGGDTQYF | TGTGCCAGCAGCTTCAGACTAGCGGAAGGAGGGGATACGCAGTATTTT
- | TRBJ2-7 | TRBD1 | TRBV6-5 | CASSGQGDEQYF | TGTGCCAGCTCGGGACAGGGTGACGAGCAGTACTTC